This TCR beta chain was retrieved from a study of blood T cells in healthy people across ages. Study-level points and caveats: Diversity was estimated from one million T cells, and these estimates were considered underestimates. In older individuals, TCR beta diversity per million T cells was lower, falling roughly linearly with age.

Then a second PCR, running roughly 7 to 11 cycles, was carried out with a sample-barcoded 5' primer and a J-beta primer mix. A template-switch adaptor with 12 random nucleotides tagged each cDNA molecule. A single record per CDR3 protein comes from TCRdb applying MiXCR to the 5' RACE reads. The sample has 1,100,000 or so distinct CDR3 sequences, 35% to 50% seen once. At least 6 million PBMCs were isolated per sample. Points on this clonotype: The antigen is unknown.

CDR3 size: 13 residues. CDR1 and CDR2 from the germline V gene are MGHRA and YSYEKL. Trimming removed 1 base from V and 12 bases from J, with 10 bases in between. Sequences were obtained from blood. The chain recombines TRBV4-1 with TRBJ1-6, with unresolved D. The receptor was derived from a woman in her sixties in good health. CDR3 residues: CASSQAMLGPLHF. The CDR3 DNA sequence: TGCGCCAGCAGCCAAGCAATGTTGGGACCCCTCCACTTT.